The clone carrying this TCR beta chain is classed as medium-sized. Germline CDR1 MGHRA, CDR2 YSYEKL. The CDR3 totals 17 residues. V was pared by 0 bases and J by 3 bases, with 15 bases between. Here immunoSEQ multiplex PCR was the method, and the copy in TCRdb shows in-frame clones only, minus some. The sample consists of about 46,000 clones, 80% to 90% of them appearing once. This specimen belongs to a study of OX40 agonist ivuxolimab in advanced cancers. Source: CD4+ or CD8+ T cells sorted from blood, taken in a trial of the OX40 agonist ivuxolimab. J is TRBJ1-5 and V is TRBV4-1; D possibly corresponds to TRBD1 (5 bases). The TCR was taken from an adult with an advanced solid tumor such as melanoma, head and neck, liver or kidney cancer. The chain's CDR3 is CASSQDGAGPPNQPQHF. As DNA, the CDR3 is TGCGCCAGCAGCCAAGACGGGGCAGGCCCCCCCAATCAGCCCCAGCATTTT.